This TCR beta chain was found in a study of blood T cells in healthy people across ages (dated by TCRdb to the mid-2010s). Study-level background: In model experiments, template switching captured about one uniquely barcoded TCR beta cDNA molecule for every two T cells. To avoid experimental bias, donors of different ages were randomly spread across the sequencing lanes. Using the same blood draw, the study looked at two additional independent replicas of 1 million unique cDNA reads for two donors, one aged 18 to 30 and the other aged 80 or older. Age-related changes in TCR beta repertoire diversity were measured in the study by deep sequencing normalized with unique cDNA molecular identifiers. Four age groups were formed from the donors: young (average roughly 16 years), middle-aged (approximately 40), aged (around 62) and long-lived (82).

The roughly 39 donors, aged 6 to 90 years, were systemically healthy Caucasian individuals from Russia. Approximately 11 milliliters of peripheral blood were drawn from each donor into EDTA-treated Vacutainer tubes. PBMCs were isolated by Ficoll-Paque density-gradient centrifugation, with at least 6 million obtained per sample. Total RNA, at least 6 micrograms per sample, was extracted from PBMCs with Trizol reagent. For every donor, an aliquot of PBMCs went through flow cytometry to measure the percentages of naive CD45RAhigh/CD27high T cells. Library method: 5' RACE. Sequenced using an Illumina HiSeq 2500. A second PCR of roughly 7 to 12 cycles was run with a J-beta primer mix and a sample-barcoded 5' primer. A unique molecular identifier was introduced onto each TCR beta cDNA molecule by a template-switch 5' adaptor carrying 12 random nucleotides. At least 2.5 million CDR3-containing paired-end reads were obtained from each sample. First-strand cDNA was synthesized from all RNA with the Mint cDNA synthesis kit, primed by a TRBC-specific oligonucleotide. After uracil-DNA glycosylase treatment, a first 18-cycle PCR used universal primers M1SS and BC2_uni_R on all cDNA. The authors' analysis ran thus. Each sample was normalized by randomly selecting 1 million high-quality reads, each carrying a distinct molecular identifier. Instead of being binned into consensus sequences, reads that shared molecular identifiers were thrown out. MiTCR, with a Q25 quality threshold and the strictest error-elimination algorithm, was used for CDR3 identification, clonotype clustering and error correction. A nonparametric unseen species model with Euler transformation was used to estimate a lower bound on total TCR beta diversity. TCRdb reprocessed the public reads (quality trimming at Q25 with fastp, clone calling with MiXCR) and kept in-frame beta chains. CDR3 protein duplicates are merged, each entry listing the most common genes and DNA. TCRdb's processing, not the authors', yielded these V and J calls. A total of approximately 790,000 distinct CDR3 sequences appear in this sample, roughly 60% of them only once. Roughly 26% of the sample is in the top ten clones.

A word on this clonotype: The clone's antigen remains unknown. No base-level quality is on record; no much larger clone is a single base apart.

Beyond this particular receptor, the publication reports: As age increased, observed TCR beta diversity per million T cells dropped in a roughly linear way, and a significant reduction was already evident by age 40. Estimates of total diversity from one million sequenced T cells were regarded as lower bounds and underestimates. A strong correlation was found between observed TCR beta diversity and the percentage of naive T cells measured by flow cytometry. Compared with the aged group, more naive CD4+ T cells, fewer expanded clones and increased TCR diversity were shown by the long-lived group, suggesting age selection. Conclusive comparison of naive and antigen-experienced compartments was prevented by the profiling of bulk unsorted PBMCs. The CMV infection status of donors was not known, potentially confounding age-related changes in expanded clonotypes.

From its cysteine to its phenylalanine, the CDR3 spans 16 amino acids. Of all the DNA, just the CDR3 is kept, 48 bases in frame from base 1. V lost 2 bases and J lost 0 bases; the stretch between them is 13 bases long. The germline V gene specifies SGHTA as CDR1 and FQGTGA as CDR2. Sequenced: blood. The receptor was derived from a man aged 25-40 years in good health. The chain joins TRBV7-3 to TRBJ1-1, with an unclear D gene assignment. Here is the DNA: TGTGCCAGCAGCTTAGAAGGAGCATACTTGAACACTGAAGCTTTCTTT. This yields the protein CASSLEGAYLNTEAFF. With all but the CDR3 taken from the reference TRBV7-3 and TRBJ1-1 genes, the full variable domain is: GAGVSQTPSNKVTEKGKYVELRCDPISGHTALYWYRQSLGQGPEFLIYFQGTGAADDSGLPNDRFFAVRPEGSVSTLKIQRTERGDSAVYLCASSLEGAYLNTEAFFGQGTRLTVV.